The 25 T cell receptor beta chains below all came from one sample that was sequenced in a study of PD-1 blockade in classical Hodgkin lymphoma. Libraries were prepared by immunoSEQ multiplex PCR; TCRdb keeps only in-frame clonotypes and omits some of them. The table has roughly 41,000 clones, 69% seen once. Time point noted: cycle 4 day 1 (C4D1), after 5 to 7 weeks of nivolumab. With no exception, relapse followed autologous stem cell transplantation in all patients, and brentuximab vedotin exposure varied. Sample: peripheral blood mononuclear cells (PBMCs), taken before the fourth cycle of nivolumab. The source of these receptors is a human donor with classical Hodgkin lymphoma.

This clone was seen a handful of times. The identical CDR3 is also encoded by other nucleotide sequences in the sample. The chain combines TRBV7-2 with TRBJ1-2; no clear D gene. The ends were cut back, 1 base at V and 4 bases at J, with 7 bases in the middle. The length of the CDR3 is 13 residues. The V gene's germline CDR1 is SGHTA and CDR2 FQGNSA. CDR3 amino acids: CASSLGEGYGYTF. CDR3 nucleotides: TGTGCCAGCAGCTTAGGGGAGGGCTATGGCTACACCTTC.

V is TRBV7-9 and J is TRBJ1-3; D gene ambiguous. The CDR3 is 15 amino acids. Germline CDR1 is SEHNR and CDR2 is FQNEAQ (reference sequence). Trimming took 5 bases from V and 0 from J, leaving 11 bases between them. CDR3 bases: TGTGCCAGCAGCCCGGATCTGAGCTCTGGAAACACCATATATTTT. Translating gives CASSPDLSSGNTIYF.

V usage is TRBV7-8 and J usage is TRBJ2-6; TRBD1 matches 9 bases. The length of the CDR3 is 17 residues. Germline V lookup: CDR1 SGHVS, CDR2 FQNEAQ. With 2 bases clipped from V and 3 bases from J, the junction kept 5 bases outside the gene matches. DNA of the CDR3: TGTGCCAGCAGCTTACCGGGACAGGGTATTGGGGCCAACGTCCTGACTTTC. This translates into CASSLPGQGIGANVLTF. Full variable domain (remainder filled in from reference TRBV7-8 and TRBJ2-6): GAGVSQSPRYKVAKRGQDVALRCDPISGHVSLFWYQQALGQGPEFLTYFQNEAQLDKSGLPSDRFFAERPEGSVSTLKIQRTQQEDSAVYLCASSLPGQGIGANVLTFGAGSRLTVL.

This chain uses TRBV2 with TRBJ1-2; no clear D. Per the germline V gene, CDR1 is SNHLY and CDR2 is FYNNEI. The CDR3 spans 11 residues. Trimming took off 3 bases at V and 8 bases at J, with 7 bases between the two ends. This CDR3 reads CASSDLIGYTF. CDR3 nucleotides: TGTGCCAGCAGTGATCTAATAGGCTACACCTTC.

The chain joins TRBV23-1 to TRBJ2-5; no clear D gene. TRBJ2-7 explains the end of the DNA better; the J call may be wrong. TRBV23-1 is marked as an open reading frame, function uncertain. The CDR3 totals 14 residues. The CDR3 nucleotides are TGCGCCAGCAGTCAATCAATAGCTACCTACGAGCAGTACTTC. Its translation: CASSQSIATYEQYF.

The chain combines TRBV6-5 with TRBJ1-2, with 7 bases fitting TRBD1. J lost 7 bases, V lost 6 bases, and 8 bases had no gene match. The CDR3 length is 13 residues. Germline V gene lookup returns CDR1 MNHEY and CDR2 SVGAGI. DNA of the CDR3: TGTGCCAGCAGGCCCCCACAGGGGACTGGCTACACCTTC. Translating it yields CASRPPQGTGYTF.

The chain recombines TRBV2 with TRBJ2-7, with unresolved D. Germline-derived CDR1 and CDR2 are SNHLY and FYNNEI. V was pared by 6 bases and J by 4 bases, with 4 bases between. The CDR3 length is 10 residues. In DNA, the CDR3 is TGTGCCAGCAGAGATTACGAGCAGTACTTC. The encoded protein is CASRDYEQYF.

The chain couples TRBV28 to TRBJ1-5; 9 bases align to TRBD1. The V gene's germline CDR1 is MDHEN and CDR2 SYDVKM. The CDR3 is 15 amino acids. With V trimmed by 6 bases and J by 5 bases, 8 bases remained unmatched. The CDR3 loop reads CASSLRDREHQPQHF. The CDR3 DNA follows: TGTGCCAGCAGCCTACGGGACAGGGAACATCAGCCCCAGCATTTT.

This clone was observed a single time. The chain has TRBV10-3 and TRBJ2-5, with D perhaps TRBD1 (5 bases). Per germline, CDR1 ENHRY and CDR2 SYGVKD. The germline V and J ends were trimmed by 9 bases and 1 base, with 12 bases remaining between them. The CDR3 is made up of 13 amino acids. DNA of the CDR3: TGTGCCATGGGGCAAGGGCTCCAAGAGACCCAGTACTTC. Protein sequence: CAMGQGLQETQYF.

The rearrangement links TRBV4-3 to TRBJ2-7; D uncertain. The CDR3 totals 13 residues. Germline V CDR1 and CDR2: LGHNA, YSLEER. V was pared by 1 base and J by 0 bases, with 4 bases between. CDR3 bases: TGCGCCAGCAGCCAAGGGGCCTCCTACGAGCAGTACTTC. Translated: CASSQGASYEQYF.

This chain links TRBV19 with TRBJ2-2, with D possibly TRBD2 on 6 matching bases. Germline V lookup: CDR1 LNHDA, CDR2 SQIVND (reference sequence). The CDR3 is 14 residues long. V lost 6 bases and J 4 bases, leaving 12 bases between the germline ends. The CDR3 DNA follows: TGTGCCAGTAGAGGAGGGTCGGGCACCGGGGAGCTGTTTTTT. Amino acid sequence: CASRGGSGTGELFF.

The V gene is TRBV28, the J gene TRBJ1-4; TRBD1 is a possible D gene (6 bases). The germline gives CDR1 MDHEN, CDR2 SYDVKM. This CDR3 region has 16 residues. Trimming removed 9 bases from V and 3 bases from J, with 20 bases in between. CDR3: CASNSRDGGPNEKLFF. For the CDR3, the DNA is TGTGCCAGTAACTCCCGCGACGGGGGGCCTAATGAAAAACTGTTTTTT.

The chain uses TRBV7-9 and TRBJ1-4; a possible D gene is TRBD1 (5 bases). This CDR3 is built from 15 residues. V lost 3 bases and J 8 bases, leaving 16 bases between the germline ends. Looked up from germline, CDR1 is SEHNR and CDR2 is FQNEAQ (reference sequence). This CDR3 is CASSFGAERSEKLFF. The CDR3 region has the DNA TGTGCCAGCAGCTTCGGGGCAGAGAGATCCGAAAAACTGTTTTTT.

CDR3 DNA sequence: TGTGCCAGCAGCGTAGGTTCAGGCCCGGATAACTATGGCTACACCTTC. Translating gives CASSVGSGPDNYGYTF. The chain couples TRBV9 to TRBJ1-2; D gene unclear. This CDR3 has 16 amino acids. CDR1 and CDR2 (germline): SGDLS, YYNGEE. Trimming removed 0 bases at V and 1 base at J, with 13 bases between.

The chain links TRBV5-5 to TRBJ1-2; D is ambiguous. Germline lookup yields CDR1 SGHKS and CDR2 YYEKEE (reference sequence). This CDR3 has 15 residues. V lost 0 bases and J lost 7, with 16 bases in between. CDR3 region: CASSLDGGIIGGYTF. The DNA for the CDR3 is TGTGCCAGCAGCTTGGACGGTGGAATTATAGGTGGCTACACCTTC. The full variable domain, rest sourced from reference TRBV5-5 and TRBJ1-2, is DAGVTQSPTHLIKTRGQQVTLRCSPISGHKSVSWYQQVLGQGPQFIFQYYEKEERGRGNFPDRFSARQFPNYSSELNVNALLLGDSALYLCASSLDGGIIGGYTFGSGTRLTVV.

V usage is TRBV6-5 and J usage is TRBJ2-7; tentatively, D is TRBD1 (6 bases). The CDR3 totals 13 residues. Germline-derived CDR1 and CDR2 are MNHEY and SVGAGI. The germline V and J ends were trimmed by 6 bases and 2 bases, with 11 bases remaining between them. The CDR3 region has the DNA TGTGCCAGCAGGCAGGGGTTCACCTACGAGCAGTACTTC. It yields the protein CASRQGFTYEQYF.

This clone was seen a handful of times. This rearrangement joins TRBV5-6 to TRBJ2-7; 7 bases agree with TRBD2. V lost 0 bases and J lost 0; bases outside the gene matches: 3. The length of the CDR3 is 15 residues. Germline assignment: CDR1 SGHDT and CDR2 YYEEEE. This chain's CDR3 is CASSLGGGPSYEQYF. The CDR3 nucleotides read TGTGCCAGCAGCTTGGGCGGGGGACCCTCCTACGAGCAGTACTTC.

The rearrangement joins TRBV2 to TRBJ2-4; D perhaps matches TRBD1 (6 bases). The CDR3 sequence is 14 residues long. V shed 6 bases and J shed 6 bases, with 15 bases lying between them. Germline V gives CDR1 SNHLY, CDR2 FYNNEI. The CDR3 nucleotides read TGTGCCAGCAGGAACTACAGGGAAGGAAACATTCAGTACTTC. This codes for CASRNYREGNIQYF.

This sequence joins TRBV4-3 and TRBJ1-2; no clear D. The germline CDR1 and CDR2 sequences are LGHNA and YSLEER. Trimming removed 5 bases from V and 0 bases from J, with 16 bases in between. The CDR3 runs 16 residues. CDR3 coding DNA: TGCGCCAGCAGCACATTCCTCTCGGCAGCTAACTATGGCTACACCTTC. This codes for CASSTFLSAANYGYTF.

The chain couples TRBV4-1 to TRBJ1-4, with a weak D call TRBD1 (5 bases). Trimming left V 1 base short and J 0 bases short, with 9 bases between. Germline CDR1 is MGHRA and CDR2 is YSYEKL. The CDR3 length is 16 residues. The CDR3 bases are TGCGCCAGCAGCCAAGTTAAGGGGTCAACTAATGAAAAACTGTTTTTT. Amino acids: CASSQVKGSTNEKLFF.

The chain recombines TRBV30 with TRBJ1-5; 8 positions agree with TRBD1. Germline CDR1 reads GTSNPN; CDR2 reads SVGIG (reference sequence). The V gene end was trimmed by 3 bases and the J gene end by 5 bases; junction bases not matched to a gene: 6. The CDR3 sequence is 14 residues long. The CDR3 DNA sequence: TGTGCCTGGAGCACAGGGGGAGCAGATCAGCCCCAGCATTTT. This sequence encodes CAWSTGGADQPQHF.

This chain uses TRBV28 with TRBJ1-1, with 7 bases that match TRBD1. Germline CDR1 MDHEN, CDR2 SYDVKM. V lost 6 bases and J lost 7; bases outside the gene matches: 5. This CDR3 is 12 amino acids long. DNA of the CDR3: TGTGCCAGCAGCCTCACAGGGGATGAAGCTTTCTTT. It specifies CASSLTGDEAFF.

This clone appeared once. The chain is built from TRBV5-6 and TRBJ1-6; D remains unclear. The CDR3 is 15 amino acids. V dropped 4 bases and J dropped 2 bases, with 10 bases sitting between them. Germline CDR1 and CDR2: SGHDT and YYEEEE. The CDR3 spells CASSPGNPYNSPLHF. CDR3 nucleotide sequence: TGTGCCAGCAGCCCGGGAAACCCCTATAATTCACCCCTCCACTTT.

CDR3 in amino acids: CASSFRLAGGNEQFF. In DNA form, the CDR3 reads TGTGCCAGTAGTTTTCGACTAGCGGGGGGGAATGAGCAGTTCTTC. V is TRBV19 and J is TRBJ2-1; 14 bases line up with TRBD2. Germline V lookup: CDR1 LNHDA, CDR2 SQIVND (reference sequence). The CDR3 is 15 amino acids. Trimming took 5 bases from V and 7 from J; bases not matched to a gene: 4.

The chain carries TRBV9 and TRBJ2-3; D tentatively reads TRBD1 or TRBD2 (6 bases each). Germline lookup yields CDR1 SGDLS and CDR2 YYNGEE. There are 12 residues in the CDR3. The ends were cut back, 6 bases at V and 14 bases at J, with 19 bases in the middle. The CDR3 loop is CASNSGGGPLYF. CDR3 nucleotide sequence: TGTGCCAGCAACTCCGGAGGGGGGCCGTTGTATTTT.